What follows describes a single TCR beta chain. The sample belongs to a study of blood T cell repertoires in COVID-19. Study as a whole: Samples taken during acute and convalescent COVID-19 were collected in the United States, Italy and Spain.

Per the germline V gene, CDR1 is SGHRS and CDR2 is YFSETQ. CDR3 length equals 15 residues. The J segment lost 6 bases and the V segment lost 0 bases, leaving 3 bases of the junction unmatched. Per the original data handling: Estimated nucleated cell counts came from reference gene primer amplification. Assay used: immunoSEQ multiplex PCR; TCRdb lists only in-frame clones, some missing. V and J calls plus clone size are reproduced from that table; the DNA served to infer D and trimming. The sample has more than 150,000 clones, roughly nine tenths seen once. The chain carries TRBV5-1 and TRBJ2-2; TRBD1 agrees at 9 bases. This TCR came from a man aged 40-55 years with acute or convalescent COVID-19. The sample consisted of peripheral blood. The CDR3 sequence is CASSLVGTGSGELFF. The CDR3 DNA reads TGCGCCAGCAGCTTGGTGGGGACAGGGTCCGGGGAGCTGTTTTTT. The whole variable domain, remainder taken from reference TRBV5-1 and TRBJ2-2, is KAGVTQTPRYLIKTRGQQVTLSCSPISGHRSVSWYQQTPGQGLQFLFEYFSETQRNKGNFPGRFSGRQFSNSRSEMNVSTLELGDSALYLCASSLVGTGSGELFFGEGSRLTVL.